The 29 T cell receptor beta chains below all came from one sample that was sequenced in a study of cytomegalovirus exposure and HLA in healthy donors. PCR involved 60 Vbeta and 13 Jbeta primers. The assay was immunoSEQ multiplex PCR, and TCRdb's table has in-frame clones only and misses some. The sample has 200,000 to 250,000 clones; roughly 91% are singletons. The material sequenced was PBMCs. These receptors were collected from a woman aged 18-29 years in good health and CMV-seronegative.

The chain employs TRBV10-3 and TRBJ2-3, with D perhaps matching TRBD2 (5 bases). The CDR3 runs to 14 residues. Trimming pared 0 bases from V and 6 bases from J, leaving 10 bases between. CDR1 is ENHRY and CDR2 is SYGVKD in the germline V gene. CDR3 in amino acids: CAISESLVADTQYF. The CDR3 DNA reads TGTGCCATCAGTGAGTCACTAGTCGCGGATACGCAGTATTTT.

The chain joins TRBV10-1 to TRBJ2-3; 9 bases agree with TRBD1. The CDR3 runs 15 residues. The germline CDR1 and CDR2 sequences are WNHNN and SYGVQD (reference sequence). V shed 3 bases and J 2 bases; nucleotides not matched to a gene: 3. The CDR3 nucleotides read TGCGCCAGCAGTGAATGGACAGGGGACACAGATACGCAGTATTTT. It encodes CASSEWTGDTDTQYF.

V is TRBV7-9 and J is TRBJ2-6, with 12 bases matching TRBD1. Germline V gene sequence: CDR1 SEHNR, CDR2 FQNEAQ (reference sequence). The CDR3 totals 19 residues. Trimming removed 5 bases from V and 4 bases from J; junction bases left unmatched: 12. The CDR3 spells CASSMGTGGVSEGANVLTF. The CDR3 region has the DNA TGTGCCAGCAGCATGGGGACAGGGGGCGTTTCGGAGGGGGCCAACGTCCTGACTTTC.

CDR3 in amino acids: CAWTGQGDVGELFF. CDR3 sequence (DNA): TGTGCCTGGACGGGACAGGGAGATGTCGGGGAGCTGTTTTTT. The rearrangement uses TRBV30 and TRBJ2-2; TRBD1 agrees at 9 bases. V shed 4 bases, J shed 7 bases, and the junction held 7 bases outside the gene matches. CDR3 length equals 14 residues. Germline V gene data show CDR1 as GTSNPN and CDR2 as SVGIG (reference sequence).

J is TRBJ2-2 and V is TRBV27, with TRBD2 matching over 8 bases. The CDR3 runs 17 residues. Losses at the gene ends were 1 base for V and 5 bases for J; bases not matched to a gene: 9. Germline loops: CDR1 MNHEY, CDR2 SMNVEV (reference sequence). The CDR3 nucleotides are TGTGCCAGCAGTTTATATGGGAGCGGGGGTGCGACCGGGGAGCTGTTTTTT. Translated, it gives CASSLYGSGGATGELFF.

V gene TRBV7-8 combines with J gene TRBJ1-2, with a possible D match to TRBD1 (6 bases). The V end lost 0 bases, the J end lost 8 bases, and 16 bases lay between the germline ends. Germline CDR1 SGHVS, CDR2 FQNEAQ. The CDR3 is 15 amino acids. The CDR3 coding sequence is TGTGCCAGCAGCTTAGCGCTAACGGGGGGCGCCGGCTACACCTTC. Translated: CASSLALTGGAGYTF.

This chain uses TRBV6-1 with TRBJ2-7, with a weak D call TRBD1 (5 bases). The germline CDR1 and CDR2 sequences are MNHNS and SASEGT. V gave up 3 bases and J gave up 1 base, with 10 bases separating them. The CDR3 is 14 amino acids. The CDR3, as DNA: TGTGCCAGCAGTGACAGGGTTGATTCCTACGAGCAGTACTTC. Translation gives CASSDRVDSYEQYF.

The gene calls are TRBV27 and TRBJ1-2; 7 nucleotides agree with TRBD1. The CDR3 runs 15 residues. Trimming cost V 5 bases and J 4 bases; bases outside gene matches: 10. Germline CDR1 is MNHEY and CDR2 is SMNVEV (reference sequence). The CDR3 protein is CASSPTGTVLYGYTF. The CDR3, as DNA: TGTGCCAGCAGTCCGACCGGGACAGTACTCTATGGCTACACCTTC.

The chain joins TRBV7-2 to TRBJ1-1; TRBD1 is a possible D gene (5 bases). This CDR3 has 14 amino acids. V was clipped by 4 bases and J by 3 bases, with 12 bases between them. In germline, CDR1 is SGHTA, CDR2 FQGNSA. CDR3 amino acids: CASSSQGGDTEAFF. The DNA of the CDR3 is TGTGCCAGCAGCTCCCAGGGTGGCGACACTGAAGCTTTCTTT.

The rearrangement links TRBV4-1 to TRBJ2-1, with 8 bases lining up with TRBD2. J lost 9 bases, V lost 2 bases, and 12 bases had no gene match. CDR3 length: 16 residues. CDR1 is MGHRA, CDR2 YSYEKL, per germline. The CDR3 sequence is CASSQRSQRGPFEQFF. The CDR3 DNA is TGCGCCAGCAGCCAACGGAGCCAGCGGGGGCCTTTTGAGCAGTTCTTC.

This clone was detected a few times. The CDR3 protein is CASSLENRPPYEQYF. The CDR3 DNA reads TGTGCCAGCAGCTTAGAAAACAGGCCCCCCTACGAGCAGTACTTC. This chain joins TRBV7-9 and TRBJ2-7, with a possible D match to TRBD1 (5 bases). There are 15 residues in the CDR3. CDR1 SEHNR and CDR2 FQNEAQ come from the germline V gene (reference sequence). Trimming removed 1 base from V and 2 bases from J, with 12 bases in between.

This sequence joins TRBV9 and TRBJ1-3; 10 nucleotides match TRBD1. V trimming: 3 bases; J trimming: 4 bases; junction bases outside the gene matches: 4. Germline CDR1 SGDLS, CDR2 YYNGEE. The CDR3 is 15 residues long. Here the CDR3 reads CASSAGTGAGNTIYF. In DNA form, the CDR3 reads TGTGCCAGCAGCGCCGGGACAGGGGCAGGAAACACCATATATTTT.

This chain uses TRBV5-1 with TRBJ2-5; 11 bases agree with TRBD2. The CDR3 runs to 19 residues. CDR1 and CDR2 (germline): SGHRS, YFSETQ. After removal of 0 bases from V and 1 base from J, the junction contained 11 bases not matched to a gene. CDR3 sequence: CASSLGGLAGWSPQETQYF. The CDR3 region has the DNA TGCGCCAGCAGCTTGGGAGGACTAGCGGGTTGGTCACCCCAAGAGACCCAGTACTTC.

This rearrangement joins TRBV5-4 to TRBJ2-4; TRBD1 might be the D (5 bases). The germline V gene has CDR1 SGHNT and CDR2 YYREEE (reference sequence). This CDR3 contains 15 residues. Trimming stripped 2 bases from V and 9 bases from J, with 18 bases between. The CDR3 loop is CASSFYMGPQPIQYF. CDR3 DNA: TGTGCCAGCAGCTTTTATATGGGGCCCCAACCCATTCAGTACTTC.

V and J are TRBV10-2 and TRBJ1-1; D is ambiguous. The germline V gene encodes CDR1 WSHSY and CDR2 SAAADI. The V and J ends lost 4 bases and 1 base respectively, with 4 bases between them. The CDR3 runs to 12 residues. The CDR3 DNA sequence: TGCGCCAGCAGTGTAGCGAACACTGAAGCTTTCTTT. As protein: CASSVANTEAFF.

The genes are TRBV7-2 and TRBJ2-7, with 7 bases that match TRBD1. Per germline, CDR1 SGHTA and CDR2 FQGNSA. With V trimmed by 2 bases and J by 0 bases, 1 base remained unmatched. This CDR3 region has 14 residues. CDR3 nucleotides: TGTGCCAGCAGCTTAAAGGGGGCCTCCTACGAGCAGTACTTC. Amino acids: CASSLKGASYEQYF.

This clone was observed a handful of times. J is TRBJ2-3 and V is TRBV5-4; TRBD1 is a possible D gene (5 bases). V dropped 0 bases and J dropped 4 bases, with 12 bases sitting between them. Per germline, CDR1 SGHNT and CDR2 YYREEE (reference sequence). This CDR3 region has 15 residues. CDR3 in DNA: TGTGCCAGCAGCTTGGATGGGGCGCCCGCAGATACGCAGTATTTT. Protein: CASSLDGAPADTQYF.

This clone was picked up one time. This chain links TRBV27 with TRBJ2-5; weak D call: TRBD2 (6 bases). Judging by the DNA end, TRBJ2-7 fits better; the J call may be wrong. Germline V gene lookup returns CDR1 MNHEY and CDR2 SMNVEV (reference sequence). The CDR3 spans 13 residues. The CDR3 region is CASSSRDLYEQYF. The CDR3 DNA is TGTGCCAGCAGTTCGCGGGACCTCTACGAGCAGTACTTC.

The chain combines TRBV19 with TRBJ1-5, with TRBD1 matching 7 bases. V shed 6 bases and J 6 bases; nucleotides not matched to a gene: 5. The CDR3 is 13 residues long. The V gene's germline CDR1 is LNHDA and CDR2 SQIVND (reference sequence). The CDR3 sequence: CASSLQGGQPQHF. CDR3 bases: TGTGCCAGTAGCCTCCAGGGGGGTCAGCCCCAGCATTTT.

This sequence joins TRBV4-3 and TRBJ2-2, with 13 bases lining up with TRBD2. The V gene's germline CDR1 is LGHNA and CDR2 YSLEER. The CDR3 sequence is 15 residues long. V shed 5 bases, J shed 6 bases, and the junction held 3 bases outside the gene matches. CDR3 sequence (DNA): TGCGCCAGCAGCGGGACTAGCGGGATCTCCGGGGAGCTGTTTTTT. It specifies CASSGTSGISGELFF.

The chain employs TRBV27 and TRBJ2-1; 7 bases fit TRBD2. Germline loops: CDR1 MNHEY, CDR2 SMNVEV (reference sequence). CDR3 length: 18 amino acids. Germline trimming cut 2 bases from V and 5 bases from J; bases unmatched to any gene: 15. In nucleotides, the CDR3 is TGTGCCAGCAGTTTAACTTGGGGGAGGGCCACGCCAGACAATGAGCAGTTCTTC. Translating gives CASSLTWGRATPDNEQFF.

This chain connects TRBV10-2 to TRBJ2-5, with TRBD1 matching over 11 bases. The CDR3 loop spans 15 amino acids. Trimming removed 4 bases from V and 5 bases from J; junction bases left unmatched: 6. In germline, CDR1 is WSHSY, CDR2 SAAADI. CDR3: CASSGTGGAQETQYF. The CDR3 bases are TGCGCCAGCAGTGGGACAGGGGGCGCTCAGGAGACCCAGTACTTC.

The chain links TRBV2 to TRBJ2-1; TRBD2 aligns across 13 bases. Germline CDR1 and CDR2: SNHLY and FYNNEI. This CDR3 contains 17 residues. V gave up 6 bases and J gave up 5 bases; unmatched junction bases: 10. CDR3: CASSLGLAGAKHNEQFF. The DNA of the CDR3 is TGTGCCAGCAGCCTAGGACTAGCGGGGGCGAAACACAATGAGCAGTTCTTC.

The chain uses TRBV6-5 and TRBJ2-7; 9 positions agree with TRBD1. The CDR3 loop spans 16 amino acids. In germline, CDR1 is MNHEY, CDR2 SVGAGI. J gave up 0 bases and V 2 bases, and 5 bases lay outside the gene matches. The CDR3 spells CASSYDRGGGSYEQYF. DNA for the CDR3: TGTGCCAGCAGTTACGACAGGGGGGGAGGCTCCTACGAGCAGTACTTC.

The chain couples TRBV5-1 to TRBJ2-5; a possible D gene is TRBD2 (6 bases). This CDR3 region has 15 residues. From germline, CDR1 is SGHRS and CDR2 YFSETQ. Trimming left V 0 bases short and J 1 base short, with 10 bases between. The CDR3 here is CASSLATRRQETQYF. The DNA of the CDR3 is TGCGCCAGCAGCTTGGCGACTAGACGCCAAGAGACCCAGTACTTC. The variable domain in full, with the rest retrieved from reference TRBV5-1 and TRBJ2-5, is KAGVTQTPRYLIKTRGQQVTLSCSPISGHRSVSWYQQTPGQGLQFLFEYFSETQRNKGNFPGRFSGRQFSNSRSEMNVSTLELGDSALYLCASSLATRRQETQYFGPGTRLLVL.

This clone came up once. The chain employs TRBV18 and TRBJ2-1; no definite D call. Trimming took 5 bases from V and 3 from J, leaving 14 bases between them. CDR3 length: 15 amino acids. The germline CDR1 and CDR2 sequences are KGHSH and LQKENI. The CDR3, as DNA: TGTGCCAGCTCAATCATAGGCGGAGACTACAATGAGCAGTTCTTC. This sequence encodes CASSIIGGDYNEQFF.

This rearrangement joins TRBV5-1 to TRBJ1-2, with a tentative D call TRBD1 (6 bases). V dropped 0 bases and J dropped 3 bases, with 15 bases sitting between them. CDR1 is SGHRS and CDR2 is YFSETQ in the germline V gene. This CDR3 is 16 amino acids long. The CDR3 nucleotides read TGCGCCAGCAGCTTGGCCCAACAGGGAAAAGACTATGGCTACACCTTC. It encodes CASSLAQQGKDYGYTF.

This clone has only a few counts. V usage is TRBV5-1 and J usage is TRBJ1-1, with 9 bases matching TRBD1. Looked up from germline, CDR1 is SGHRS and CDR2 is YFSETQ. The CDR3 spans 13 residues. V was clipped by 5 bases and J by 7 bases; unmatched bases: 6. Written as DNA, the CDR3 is TGCGCCAGCAGGCAAGCGGACAGGGGTGAAGCTTTCTTT. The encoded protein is CASRQADRGEAFF.

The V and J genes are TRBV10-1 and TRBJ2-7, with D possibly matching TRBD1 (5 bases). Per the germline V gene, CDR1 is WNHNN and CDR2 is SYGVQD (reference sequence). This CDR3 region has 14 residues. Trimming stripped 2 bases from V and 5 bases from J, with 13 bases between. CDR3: CASSEAGLDDEQYF. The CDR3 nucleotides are TGCGCCAGCAGTGAGGCAGGGCTTGATGACGAGCAGTACTTC.